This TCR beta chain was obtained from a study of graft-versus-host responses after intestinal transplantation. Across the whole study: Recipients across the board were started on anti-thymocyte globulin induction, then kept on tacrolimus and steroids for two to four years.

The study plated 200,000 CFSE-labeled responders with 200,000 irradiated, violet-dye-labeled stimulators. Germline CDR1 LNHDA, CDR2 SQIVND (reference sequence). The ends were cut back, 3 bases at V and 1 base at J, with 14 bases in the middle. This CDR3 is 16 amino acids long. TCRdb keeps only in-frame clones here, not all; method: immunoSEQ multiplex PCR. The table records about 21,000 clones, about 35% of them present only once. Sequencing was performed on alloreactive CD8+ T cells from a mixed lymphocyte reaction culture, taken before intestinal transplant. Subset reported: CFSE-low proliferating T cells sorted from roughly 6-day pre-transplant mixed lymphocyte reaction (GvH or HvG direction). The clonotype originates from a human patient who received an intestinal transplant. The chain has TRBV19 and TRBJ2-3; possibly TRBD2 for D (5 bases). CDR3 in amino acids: CASSIREPSRTDTQYF. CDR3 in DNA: TGTGCCAGTAGTATCCGGGAACCCTCGCGCACAGATACGCAGTATTTT.